The clone carrying this T cell receptor (beta chain) was picked up many times. Its target is not known. This specimen comes from a study of T cells in Graves' hyperthyroidism and ophthalmopathy. General study findings and limits: Most thyroid clonotypes that were expanded above 0.001 also turned up in blood.

The V gene lost 2 bases and the J gene lost 8 bases, with 6 bases spanning the gap. Germline V gene sequence: CDR1 MDHEN, CDR2 SYDVKM. This CDR3 comprises 12 residues. Ophthalmopathy patients showed a Clinical Activity Score of at least 3, NOSPECS grade of at least 4 and duration under 3 months. Orbital computed tomography, thyroid ultrasound, serum thyroxine and TRAb, and clinical symptoms together informed the diagnoses. PBMCs were derived from under 13 ml fresh peripheral blood. What was amplified from RNA transcripts were TCR beta CDR3 regions. The primer set for the first-round RT-PCR of the TCR CDR3 was HTBI. TCRdb passed the multiplex PCR reads through MiXCR, listing each CDR3 protein once. This sample has 550,000 to 700,000 distinct CDR3 sequences, with roughly 14% found just once.

The material sequenced was blood. This sequence originates from a woman between 40 and 50 years old with Graves' ophthalmopathy. The rearrangement joins TRBV28 to TRBJ2-2; D not resolved. CDR3 loop: CASSLALGELFF. Here the CDR3 DNA reads TGTGCCAGCAGTTTAGCGTTAGGGGAGCTGTTTTTT.